What follows are 9 T cell receptor beta chains derived from one specimen sequenced in a study of radiotherapy plus CTLA-4 blockade in lung cancer. Generated by immunoSEQ multiplex PCR, the TCRdb table keeps only in-frame clones and is missing some. In the table there are 50,000 or so clones, around nine tenths of which are singletons. This sample comprised peripheral blood, obtained from a patient treated with radiotherapy plus ipilimumab. The receptors were sampled from a human donor with non-small cell lung cancer whose response to radiotherapy plus ipilimumab could not be evaluated.

This chain links TRBV10-1 with TRBJ1-2, with 7 bases identical to TRBD1. Germline V gene sequence: CDR1 WNHNN, CDR2 SYGVQD (reference sequence). Trimming removed 4 bases from V and 3 bases from J; junction bases left unmatched: 2. The CDR3 contains 13 residues. The CDR3 sequence is CASSAGTDYGYTF. The CDR3 DNA reads as TGCGCCAGCAGTGCCGGGACAGACTATGGCTACACCTTC.

The chain has TRBV7-8 and TRBJ2-7; 11 bases fit TRBD1. V trimming: 5 bases; J trimming: 5 bases; junction bases outside the gene matches: 5. This CDR3 has 14 residues. Germline V gives CDR1 SGHVS, CDR2 FQNEAQ. CDR3 region: CASSLRDRGNEQYF. The CDR3 nucleotides are TGTGCCAGCAGCCTCCGGGACAGGGGGAACGAGCAGTACTTC.

The V call is TRBV7-2, the J call TRBJ1-5; a weak D match, TRBD1 (6 bases). CDR3 size: 13 residues. V was trimmed by 3 bases and J by 5 bases, leaving 8 bases between them. Germline V gene sequence: CDR1 SGHTA, CDR2 FQGNSA. Here the CDR3 reads CASSLDSYQPQHF. The CDR3 DNA is TGTGCCAGCAGCTTGGACAGCTATCAGCCCCAGCATTTT.

This clone has just a few counts. The chain combines TRBV4-3 with TRBJ1-6; possible D gene TRBD1, 5 bases. Trimming pared 2 bases from V and 6 bases from J, leaving 14 bases between. CDR1 and CDR2 (germline): LGHNA, YSLEER. The CDR3 is 16 amino acids. This CDR3 is CASSQTGGWGNSPLHF. The CDR3 DNA reads as TGCGCCAGCAGCCAAACGGGGGGGTGGGGTAATTCACCCCTCCACTTT.

The chain employs TRBV2 and TRBJ1-1, with D possibly TRBD1 on 5 matching bases. Trimming took off 5 bases at V and 1 base at J, with 8 bases between the two ends. The CDR3 loop spans 13 amino acids. Germline lookup yields CDR1 SNHLY and CDR2 FYNNEI. CDR3 residues: CASSIGQNTEAFF. Written as DNA, the CDR3 is TGTGCCAGCAGTATCGGACAGAACACTGAAGCTTTCTTT.

The J gene is TRBJ1-4, the V gene TRBV4-1, with D maybe TRBD1 (5 bases). The CDR3 contains 17 residues. V lost 1 base to trimming and J lost 4 bases, with 16 bases between them. In germline, CDR1 is MGHRA, CDR2 YSYEKL. This CDR3 is CASSQGRSSGNNEKLFF. For the CDR3, the DNA is TGCGCCAGCAGCCAAGGAAGGAGCTCAGGGAATAATGAAAAACTGTTTTTT.

The chain couples TRBV7-9 to TRBJ2-1, with 9 nucleotides matching TRBD1. This CDR3 is built from 15 residues. Germline loops: CDR1 SEHNR, CDR2 FQNEAQ (reference sequence). J gave up 7 bases and V 3 bases, and 7 bases lay outside the gene matches. The CDR3 here is CASSFQGQGRNEQFF. Written as DNA, the CDR3 is TGTGCCAGCAGCTTTCAGGGACAGGGCAGGAATGAGCAGTTCTTC.

For the CDR3, the DNA is TGCAGCGCCCTTCGGGGAGGGGATGGCTACACCTTC. Translating gives CSALRGGDGYTF. The gene calls are TRBV29-1 and TRBJ1-2; TRBD1 might be the D (5 bases). Germline V CDR1 and CDR2: SQVTM, ANQGSEA. The ends were cut back, 7 bases at V and 6 bases at J, with 15 bases in the middle. The CDR3 has 12 amino acids.

Here the CDR3 reads CASSSPGQGSYEQYF. CDR3 in DNA: TGTGCCAGCAGTTCCCCGGGACAGGGGTCCTACGAGCAGTACTTC. J is TRBJ2-7 and V is TRBV6-5, with 10 bases lining up with TRBD1. V gave up 4 bases and J gave up 1 base; unmatched junction bases: 4. Germline V gene sequence: CDR1 MNHEY, CDR2 SVGAGI. CDR3 size: 15 residues.